A selection of T cell receptor beta chains follows, all from one sample in a study of T cell repertoires in cytomegalovirus infection. For these receptors, no antigen is known. MiXCR, applied by TCRdb to the reads, yields one record per CDR3 protein. The data hold 450,000 to 600,000 distinct CDR3 sequences, with around a third observed a single time. The sample was cultured PBMCs, taken from culture after CMV antigen stimulation. These receptors came from a human donor in good health (CMV status not recorded). Some clones in this sample may be carry-over from other donors' samples. CDR3s include the opening cysteine and the closing phenylalanine or tryptophan. The order of the fields is V gene, J gene, CDR3 protein.

v_gene: TRBV12-3/TRBV12-4; j_gene: TRBJ1-6; CDR3aa: CASKLGPTDNSPLHF
v_gene: TRBV7-2; j_gene: TRBJ1-1; CDR3aa: CASSPQGATEAFF
v_gene: TRBV29-1; j_gene: TRBJ2-2; CDR3aa: CSVEDRTGTNTGELFF
v_gene: TRBV20-1; j_gene: TRBJ2-5; CDR3aa: CSARRGAGETQYF
v_gene: TRBV18; j_gene: TRBJ1-1; CDR3aa: CASSPAPVSEAFF
v_gene: TRBV28; j_gene: TRBJ2-1; CDR3aa: CASSLWGLAGVGSEQFF
v_gene: TRBV20-1; j_gene: TRBJ2-5; CDR3aa: CSADGQAFDQETQYF
v_gene: TRBV7-2; j_gene: TRBJ2-5; CDR3aa: CASSIQGSQETQYF
v_gene: TRBV19; j_gene: TRBJ1-1; CDR3aa: CASTLDRQNTEAFF
v_gene: TRBV12-3/TRBV12-4; j_gene: TRBJ2-1; CDR3aa: CASSLGDSPGNEQFF
v_gene: TRBV29-1; j_gene: TRBJ1-2; CDR3aa: CSADTGGSGYTF
v_gene: TRBV4-3; j_gene: TRBJ2-3; CDR3aa: CASSQGFADTQYF
v_gene: TRBV6-8; j_gene: TRBJ1-2; CDR3aa: CATTEKAGNYGYTF
v_gene: TRBV28; j_gene: TRBJ1-2; CDR3aa: CASKGFRGASETF
v_gene: TRBV7-2; j_gene: TRBJ1-2; CDR3aa: CASSETVLYGYTF
v_gene: TRBV7-2; j_gene: TRBJ1-4; CDR3aa: CASRDRGHEKLFF
v_gene: TRBV11-2; j_gene: TRBJ2-1; CDR3aa: CASSLDRRAGQFF
v_gene: TRBV20-1; j_gene: TRBJ2-4; CDR3aa: CSAEGLAGSRGAKNIQYF
v_gene: TRBV7-2; j_gene: TRBJ2-6; CDR3aa: CASSERGMTSGEFFISGANVLTF
v_gene: TRBV7-4; j_gene: TRBJ1-5; CDR3aa: CASSYSGVGGNQPQHF
v_gene: TRBV5-3; j_gene: TRBJ1-1; CDR3aa: CASSSGQGRTEAFF
v_gene: TRBV20-1; j_gene: TRBJ1-1; CDR3aa: CSARIQGALSTEAFF
v_gene: TRBV7-2; j_gene: TRBJ2-1; CDR3aa: CASSLVTGHNNEQFF
v_gene: TRBV7-9; j_gene: TRBJ2-1; CDR3aa: CASSPRPGQGSNGEQFF
v_gene: TRBV5-1; j_gene: TRBJ2-1; CDR3aa: CASSPGYNPNEQFF
v_gene: TRBV28; j_gene: TRBJ2-1; CDR3aa: CASSRGLAGPYNEQFF
v_gene: TRBV6-5; j_gene: TRBJ1-2; CDR3aa: CASSYDRTTVGYTF
v_gene: TRBV6-6; j_gene: TRBJ2-1; CDR3aa: CASSYSRTSGSSYNEQFF
v_gene: TRBV7-3; j_gene: TRBJ2-6; CDR3aa: CASSSTWGANVLTF
v_gene: TRBV6-6; j_gene: TRBJ2-1; CDR3aa: CASSYSGANSYNEQFF
v_gene: TRBV2; j_gene: TRBJ2-3; CDR3aa: CASSGGGLAGGRTDTQYF
v_gene: TRBV28; j_gene: TRBJ1-3; CDR3aa: CASTPSGRGNTIYF
v_gene: TRBV20-1; j_gene: TRBJ2-3; CDR3aa: CSARGQGLDTQYF
v_gene: TRBV7-9; j_gene: TRBJ1-3; CDR3aa: CASSLIPLSGNTIYF
v_gene: TRBV6-6; j_gene: TRBJ2-1; CDR3aa: CASSYDGGNEQFF
v_gene: TRBV5-8; j_gene: TRBJ2-1; CDR3aa: CASSFGQYNEQFF
v_gene: TRBV7-8; j_gene: TRBJ2-2; CDR3aa: CASSLVGWELFF
v_gene: TRBV4-3; j_gene: TRBJ2-2; CDR3aa: CASSQVAGGNTGELFF
v_gene: TRBV10-3; j_gene: TRBJ2-3; CDR3aa: CAISGSGPRWQYF
v_gene: TRBV6-5; j_gene: TRBJ2-1; CDR3aa: CASSYSTGGREQFF
v_gene: TRBV19; j_gene: TRBJ2-4; CDR3aa: CATEARGRTKNIQYF
v_gene: TRBV7-2; j_gene: TRBJ2-3; CDR3aa: CASRSGLGGTDTQYF
v_gene: TRBV12-3/TRBV12-4; j_gene: TRBJ1-2; CDR3aa: CASSLGYVDYGYTF
v_gene: TRBV7-8; j_gene: TRBJ2-5; CDR3aa: CASSSLDREETQYF
v_gene: TRBV27; j_gene: TRBJ2-4; CDR3aa: CATGTGVNIQYF
v_gene: TRBV30; j_gene: TRBJ2-1; CDR3aa: CACIRPSSYNEQFF
v_gene: TRBV7-2; j_gene: TRBJ2-1; CDR3aa: CASNTLWGNEQFF
v_gene: TRBV7-3; j_gene: TRBJ2-7; CDR3aa: CASSYPGHSYEQYF
v_gene: TRBV4-1; j_gene: TRBJ2-1; CDR3aa: CASSQDHRDYNEQFF
v_gene: TRBV4-1; j_gene: TRBJ2-4; CDR3aa: CASSQVLGAKNIQYF